This T cell receptor beta chain came from a study of T cells in tumors after PD-1 blockade. Across the study: No patient had prior checkpoint blockade, systemic immunosuppression, or radiotherapy within 4 weeks. Study conclusions and caveats: Blood contained roughly 43% of the tumor's TCR clonotypes.

This clone has just a few counts. Its antigen is currently unknown. Sequenced by immunoSEQ multiplex PCR; TCRdb stores in-frame clones only, minus some. Here the sample spans 20,000 to 30,000 clones, 80% to 85% being singletons. Germline V CDR1 and CDR2: SGDLS, YYNGEE. The CDR3 is made up of 14 amino acids. V was pared by 1 base and J by 6 bases, with 14 bases between. The source material was PBMCs, sampled after anti-PD-1 treatment. The chain carries TRBV9 and TRBJ2-7, with unresolved D. The TCR comes from a human donor with basal cell carcinoma. This chain's CDR3 is CASSVLNTSPEQYF. As DNA, the CDR3 is TGTGCCAGCAGCGTATTAAATACTTCGCCCGAGCAGTACTTC.